This T cell receptor (beta chain) was obtained from a study of early T cells in non-severe SARS-CoV-2 infection. Whole-study context: The input, bulk RNA from unsorted whole blood, was sequenced, and chains were unpaired.

Each cDNA molecule carried a unique molecular identifier. One entry per CDR3 protein, called by TCRdb with MiXCR from the 5' RACE reads. This table holds 25,000 to 35,000 distinct CDR3 sequences, approximately 5% found once. This clonotype was seen many times. The antigen remains unidentified. Study-level findings and limits: VDJdb matches were skewed toward anti-spike CD8 T cell responses.

The CDR3 is made up of 13 amino acids. Trimming pared 3 bases from V and 9 bases from J, leaving 9 bases between. The sequencing input was whole blood. This clonotype originated in an adult who was a healthcare worker with PCR-confirmed SARS-CoV-2 infection or an uninfected control (not recorded which). The J gene is TRBJ1-6, the V gene TRBV12-3 or TRBV12-4; no definite D call. The CDR3 loop reads CASSFNAGSPLHF. In DNA, the CDR3 is TGTGCCAGCAGTTTCAATGCCGGTTCACCCCTCCACTTT.